The rows below give T cell receptor beta chains drawn from one sample of a study of blood T cell repertoires in COVID-19. Here immunoSEQ multiplex PCR was the method, and the copy in TCRdb shows in-frame clones only, minus some. This table has about 100,000 clones, about 77% appearing once. The sample consisted of peripheral blood. The source is a man between 65 and 85 years old with active or convalescent COVID-19. CDR3s include the opening cysteine and the closing phenylalanine or tryptophan.

V gene	J gene	CDR3 protein
TRBV5-4	TRBJ2-2	CASSLGQGVNTGELFF
TRBV12-3/TRBV12-4	TRBJ2-1	CASSLVGEQFF
TRBV19	TRBJ1-2	CASQQGVDYGYTF
TRBV2	TRBJ2-1	CASSAGQGYNEQFF
TRBV19	TRBJ2-1	CASSIRPLRAGASYYNEQFF
TRBV21-1	TRBJ2-7	CASSGRETAYEQYF
TRBV6-5	TRBJ2-1	CASSYGGGQTYNEQFF
TRBV7-2	TRBJ2-1	CASLLSGRDDEQFF
TRBV4-1	TRBJ1-2	CASSQPVRGTATNYGYTF
TRBV5-5	TRBJ2-6	CASSLAWGVGANVLTF
TRBV7-2	TRBJ1-2	CASSLGGSPIGYTF
TRBV3-1/TRBV3-2	TRBJ2-1	CASSQRDSEFF
TRBV5-5	TRBJ1-5	CASSPGSTYSNQPQHF
TRBV5-1	TRBJ2-1	CASSPGGEGEQFF
TRBV24-1	TRBJ2-5	CATSGTSGYQETQYF
TRBV19	TRBJ1-1	CASSIGGAGSVSTEAFF
TRBV13	TRBJ2-1	CASSSVEREKEQFF
TRBV3-1/TRBV3-2	TRBJ2-2	CASSRLAISGELFF
TRBV12-3/TRBV12-4	TRBJ2-7	CASSRTGFYEQYF
TRBV2	TRBJ1-2	CASIRGRGEIGYTF
TRBV24-1	TRBJ1-4	CATSGGQGREKLFF
TRBV6-2/TRBV6-3	TRBJ2-3	CASSYFPTSGSGIKGTDTQYF